The T cell receptor (beta chain) under discussion was sequenced for a study of tissue T cells after allogeneic stem cell transplantation. With regard to this clone: The gene names here belong to mouse. Read data end 1 residue before the CDR3 end; the end is taken from the germline J gene.

This sample's time point: mouse harvest day 14 after allogeneic transplant. The graft held 10^6 splenic CD5+ T cells and 10^7 T-cell-depleted bone marrow cells. Libraries were prepared by immunoSEQ multiplex PCR; TCRdb keeps only in-frame clonotypes and omits some of them. Here the sample spans about 2,000 clones, over 45% being singletons. Germline CDR1 and CDR2: KGHPV and FQNQEV (reference sequence). The CDR3 covers 13 residues. V was shortened by 2 bases and J by 0 bases, with 4 bases between the two germline ends. Sequences were obtained from lymph node tissue. The chain combines TRBV26 with TRBJ1-1, with no clear D. The sequence was obtained from a female BALB/c mouse given C57BL/6 T cells with graft-versus-host disease after an allogeneic hematopoietic cell transplant. CDR3 protein: CASSLLQNTEVFF. The CDR3 DNA, read in part, is TGTGCCAGCAGTCTGCTCCAGAACACAGAAGTCTTC.